These T cell receptor beta chains were read from a single sample in a study of T cell responses to AZD1222 COVID-19 vaccine. The assay was immunoSEQ multiplex PCR, and TCRdb's table has in-frame clones only and misses some. The sample has under 90,000 clones; about 80% are singletons. Sequences were derived from peripheral blood, sampled 28 days after the second AZD1222 dose. These TCRs come from an adult who received the AZD1222 COVID-19 vaccine. Both conserved end residues are part of each CDR3. A D gene is named only where the DNA matches it firmly. Clone size is not always given. Where it is, it says once, few, many or a class for expanded clones.

clone_size,d_call,j_call,v_call,cdr3_aa,cdr3_nt
NA,TRBD1,TRBJ2-7,TRBV29-1,CSVATGGYEQYF,TGCAGCGTTGCTACAGGGGGCTACGAGCAGTACTTC
NA,NA,TRBJ1-6,TRBV7-2,CASSLAGTPNNSPLHF,TGTGCCAGCAGCTTAGCCGGGACACCAAATAATTCACCCCTCCACTTT
NA,NA,TRBJ1-4,TRBV30,CAWSVGNEKLFF,TGTGCCTGGAGTGTCGGTAATGAAAAACTGTTTTTT
NA,NA,TRBJ2-3,TRBV7-8,CASSFGPTRDLDTQYF,TGTGCCAGCAGTTTTGGGCCTACGAGGGATTTAGATACGCAGTATTTT
few,NA,TRBJ2-1,TRBV4-3,CASSQDSRELHEQFF,TGCGCCAGCAGCCAAGATTCACGGGAGTTACATGAGCAGTTCTTC
NA,NA,TRBJ1-1,TRBV12-5,CASAGSGGTEAFF,TGTGCTAGTGCCGGATCGGGGGGCACTGAAGCTTTCTTT
NA,TRBD2,TRBJ2-1,TRBV27,CASSLAGGPYNEQFF,TGTGCCAGCAGTTTAGCGGGAGGGCCCTACAATGAGCAGTTCTTC
NA,TRBD1,TRBJ1-1,TRBV2,CASSTGTGVRNTEAFF,TGTGCCAGCAGTACCGGGACAGGGGTTCGGAACACTGAAGCTTTCTTT
NA,TRBD1,TRBJ1-3,TRBV3-1/TRBV3-2,CASGLIQGAGNTIYF,TGTGCCAGCGGCCTAATACAGGGGGCTGGAAACACCATATATTTT
NA,NA,TRBJ2-7,TRBV14,CASSQGNPPSYEQYF,TGTGCCAGCAGCCAAGGGAATCCCCCTTCCTACGAGCAGTACTTC
NA,TRBD2,TRBJ2-5,TRBV2,CASSELAGVETQYF,TGTGCCAGCAGTGAACTAGCGGGAGTCGAGACCCAGTACTTC
NA,NA,TRBJ2-2,TRBV5-8,CASTPLRAGGTGELFF,TGTGCCAGCACTCCCCTCCGGGCAGGTGGCACCGGGGAGCTGTTTTTT
NA,NA,TRBJ1-1,TRBV7-9,CASIRGNTEAFF,TGTGCCAGCATTCGGGGGAACACTGAAGCTTTCTTT
NA,NA,TRBJ1-3,TRBV28,CASRQGIGNTIYF,TGTGCCAGCAGGCAGGGCATCGGAAACACCATATATTTT
once,NA,TRBJ1-5,TRBV27,CASSLASSNQPQHF,TGTGCCAGCAGTTTGGCCAGTAGCAATCAGCCCCAGCATTTT
NA,NA,TRBJ2-2,TRBV5-1,CASSRTVNANTGELFF,TGCGCCAGCAGCCGGACTGTCAACGCGAACACCGGGGAGCTGTTTTTT
few,TRBD1,TRBJ2-7,TRBV7-2,CASSLARGQGREQYF,TGTGCCAGCAGCTTAGCGCGGGGACAGGGTCGCGAGCAGTACTTC
NA,NA,TRBJ1-5,TRBV28,CASTRDWDNQPQHF,TGTGCCAGCACCAGGGATTGGGACAATCAGCCCCAGCATTTT
NA,NA,TRBJ1-2,TRBV27,CASSSVTQLGYTF,TGTGCCAGCAGTTCGGTCACCCAACTGGGCTACACCTTC
NA,TRBD1,TRBJ1-1,TRBV10-2,CASSMTGKGTEAFF,TGCGCCAGCAGTATGACAGGGAAGGGCACTGAAGCTTTCTTT
NA,TRBD2,TRBJ2-5,TRBV7-2,CASSRSSGRREETQYF,TGTGCCAGCAGCCGCTCTAGCGGGAGACGGGAAGAGACCCAGTACTTC
once,NA,TRBJ2-7,TRBV7-2,CASSLPRGSAKPYEQYF,TGTGCCAGCAGCTTACCCCGGGGGAGCGCTAAACCCTACGAGCAGTACTTC
NA,TRBD1,TRBJ1-2,TRBV7-8,CASSLATGGSFDYGYTF,TGTGCCAGCAGCTTAGCGACAGGGGGCTCGTTCGACTATGGCTACACCTTC
few,NA,TRBJ1-1,TRBV11-3,CASSLVRTEAFF,TGTGCCAGCAGCTTAGTAAGGACTGAAGCTTTCTTT
NA,NA,TRBJ1-1,TRBV19,CASSILVSSEAFF,TGTGCCAGTAGTATTCTTGTGAGTAGTGAAGCTTTCTTT
few,TRBD1,TRBJ2-1,TRBV15,CATSREQGAYNEQFF,TGTGCCACCAGCAGAGAACAGGGGGCCTACAATGAGCAGTTCTTC
NA,NA,TRBJ2-2,TRBV18,CASSPRRVGDGELFF,TGTGCCAGCTCACCAAGGAGAGTAGGGGACGGGGAGCTGTTTTTT
once,NA,TRBJ2-1,TRBV6-5,CATLTFTRNEQFF,TGTGCCACCTTGACCTTTACTCGCAATGAGCAGTTCTTC
NA,TRBD1,TRBJ2-7,TRBV15,CATSEGTGTSEQYF,TGTGCCACCAGCGAAGGGACAGGGACCAGCGAGCAGTACTTC
NA,NA,TRBJ1-5,TRBV29-1,CSVVVGGAGHQPQHF,TGCAGCGTTGTTGTCGGGGGCGCCGGTCATCAGCCCCAGCATTTT
NA,TRBD1,TRBJ1-1,TRBV6-5,CASRPTGVGTEAFF,TGTGCCAGCAGGCCGACAGGGGTTGGGACTGAAGCTTTCTTT
NA,NA,TRBJ1-1,TRBV5-4,CASSLVPGLYTEAFF,TGTGCCAGCAGCTTGGTCCCGGGACTCTACACTGAAGCTTTCTTT
once,TRBD1,TRBJ2-7,TRBV5-6,CASTYFPADRDYEQYF,TGTGCCAGCACCTACTTCCCCGCGGACAGGGACTACGAGCAGTACTTC